The 10 T cell receptor beta chains presented below share a single source sample, sequenced in a study of cytomegalovirus exposure and HLA in healthy donors (dated by TCRdb to 2017 to 2019). Library creation used the immunoSEQ multiplex PCR assay. In its TCRdb copy, this immuneACCESS table keeps in-frame sequences only and misses some clones. Where compared with another copy, unresolved V genes explain less than half of these, and the others have no known cause. The table for this sample lists some 140,000 clones; about nine tenths of them were counted only once. Nearly 3% of the sample is taken by the ten largest. Material: PBMCs. These TCRs come from a man between 18 and 29 years old in good health and CMV-seronegative.

The genes are TRBV4-1 and TRBJ2-3; perhaps TRBD2 as D (5 bases). Germline V CDR1 and CDR2: MGHRA, YSYEKL. V was shortened by 1 base and J by 2 bases, with 10 bases between the two germline ends. The CDR3 extends over 15 amino acids. CDR3 nucleotides: TGCGCCAGCAGCCAAGCTAGCCCCTCCACAGATACGCAGTATTTT. Protein sequence: CASSQASPSTDTQYF.

This chain joins TRBV29-1 and TRBJ2-4; 10 nucleotides line up with TRBD1. The germline V gene encodes CDR1 SQVTM and CDR2 ANQGSEA. This CDR3 has 14 amino acids. V shed 2 bases and J 7 bases; nucleotides not matched to a gene: 5. CDR3 coding DNA: TGCAGCGTTGAAACGGGACAGGGGACCAACATTCAGTACTTC. It encodes CSVETGQGTNIQYF.

This clone was seen a handful of times. The V and J genes are TRBV27 and TRBJ1-5, with 7 bases fitting TRBD1. This CDR3 comprises 15 residues. Germline CDR1 MNHEY, CDR2 SMNVEV (reference sequence). J gave up 0 bases and V 4 bases, and 3 bases lay outside the gene matches. The CDR3 spells CASSWGQNSNQPQHF. For the CDR3, the DNA is TGTGCCAGCAGTTGGGGACAGAATAGCAATCAGCCCCAGCATTTT.

The chain couples TRBV23-1 to TRBJ2-1; TRBD2 is a possible D gene (6 bases). TRBV23-1 carries the ORF label, with uncertain function. The CDR3 totals 16 residues. V dropped 0 bases and J dropped 3 bases, with 12 bases sitting between them. CDR3 bases: TGCGCCAGCAGTCAATCGGGACTGGATGGCTACAATGAGCAGTTCTTC. Translated: CASSQSGLDGYNEQFF.

The chain joins TRBV6-1 to TRBJ2-2; D is ambiguous. The CDR3 sequence is 13 residues long. Trimming cost V 2 bases and J 7 bases, with 8 bases left between them. From germline, CDR1 is MNHNS and CDR2 SASEGT. This CDR3 is CASSEYQVGELFF. The CDR3 DNA is TGTGCCAGCAGTGAATACCAGGTCGGGGAGCTGTTTTTT.

This clone was seen a few times. The CDR3 DNA sequence: TGTGCCACCAGGGGGGACAGTCATTCTGAGACCCAGTACTTC. This codes for CATRGDSHSETQYF. The chain couples TRBV7-9 to TRBJ2-5, with D possibly being TRBD1 (7 bases). Germline V gene data show CDR1 as SEHNR and CDR2 as FQNEAQ (reference sequence). The germline V and J ends were trimmed by 10 bases and 5 bases, with 20 bases remaining between them. The CDR3 runs 14 residues.

V and J are TRBV5-1 and TRBJ2-5; 12 positions match TRBD2. The CDR3 is 16 amino acids. Germline CDR1 is SGHRS and CDR2 is YFSETQ. V gave up 0 bases and J gave up 4 bases; unmatched junction bases: 4. The CDR3 DNA sequence: TGCGCCAGCAGCTTGGTAGCACTAGCGGGGGGAGAGACCCAGTACTTC. It codes for CASSLVALAGGETQYF. Full variable domain (remainder filled in from reference TRBV5-1 and TRBJ2-5): KAGVTQTPRYLIKTRGQQVTLSCSPISGHRSVSWYQQTPGQGLQFLFEYFSETQRNKGNFPGRFSGRQFSNSRSEMNVSTLELGDSALYLCASSLVALAGGETQYFGPGTRLLVL.

The gene calls are TRBV7-9 and TRBJ2-7; 9 bases agree with TRBD1. The CDR3 consists of 14 residues. Germline trimming cut 3 bases from V and 3 bases from J; bases unmatched to any gene: 3. From germline, CDR1 is SEHNR and CDR2 FQNEAQ (reference sequence). CDR3: CASSFWDRDYEQYF. The CDR3 DNA reads TGTGCCAGCAGCTTTTGGGACAGGGACTACGAGCAGTACTTC. The entire variable domain, with the rest obtained from reference TRBV7-9 and TRBJ2-7, is as follows: DTGVSQNPRHKITKRGQNVTFRCDPISEHNRLYWYRQTLGQGPEFLTYFQNEAQLEKSRLLSDRFSAERPKGSFSTLEIQRTEQGDSAMYLCASSFWDRDYEQYFGPGTRLTVT.

The V gene is TRBV29-1, the J gene TRBJ2-7, with D possibly being TRBD1 (5 bases). Germline CDR1 is SQVTM and CDR2 is ANQGSEA. V dropped 3 bases and J dropped 10 bases, with 16 bases sitting between them. CDR3 length: 12 amino acids. The CDR3: CSVDGAGLEQYF. In nucleotides, the CDR3 is TGCAGCGTTGATGGGGCAGGGTTAGAACAGTACTTC.

The V and J genes are TRBV19 and TRBJ2-1; TRBD1 matches 9 bases. J lost 3 bases, V lost 7 bases, and 4 bases had no gene match. Germline V gene data show CDR1 as LNHDA and CDR2 as SQIVND (reference sequence). CDR3 length: 14 amino acids. The CDR3 loop reads CASIGTGNYNEQFF. The CDR3 DNA reads TGTGCCAGTATCGGGACAGGGAACTACAATGAGCAGTTCTTC.